This T cell receptor beta chain was observed in a study of blood T cell repertoires in COVID-19. The overall study: Acute-phase and convalescent COVID-19 samples originated in the United States, Italy and Spain. From T cells, B-cell-depleted T cells, or PBMCs came the material, which was cDNA or gDNA.

Authors' analysis steps: From reference gene primer amplification, estimates of nucleated cell counts were derived. Repertoires were generated with immunoSEQ multiplex PCR, while TCRdb's copy carries only in-frame clones and drops some. The V and J calls and clone size come from that table; D and trimming were worked out from the DNA. The profile shows 150,000 to 200,000 clones, about four fifths of them singletons. The sample was peripheral blood. The clonotype originates from a man between 60 and 75 years old with active or convalescent COVID-19.

As DNA, the CDR3 is TGCAGCTCCCTGGAGGGGAAGACTGAAGCTTTCTTT. Its translation: CSSLEGKTEAFF. The rearrangement joins TRBV29-1 to TRBJ1-1; D might be TRBD1 (5 bases). Germline-derived CDR1 and CDR2 are SQVTM and ANQGSEA. The CDR3 is 12 amino acids. Trimming removed 8 bases from V and 5 bases from J, with 15 bases in between.